This record looks at one T cell receptor (beta chain) sequence and its context. Its antigen remains unknown. Produced via immunoSEQ multiplex PCR; TCRdb's table is partial and in-frame only. In the table there are fewer than 650,000 clones, around 78% of which are singletons. This specimen belongs to a study of shared clonotypes between healthy human individuals. Study-level results: A small donor pool kept down the genetic and exposure-history diversity that was represented.

Trimming left V 2 bases short and J 3 bases short, with 8 bases between. Germline assignment: CDR1 MDHEN and CDR2 SYDVKM. The CDR3 is made up of 14 amino acids. All donors qualified as healthy HIV-negative adults and had experienced no recent acute infections or vaccinations. The rearrangement links TRBV28 to TRBJ1-5, with D tentatively TRBD1 (6 bases). Sequencing was carried out using PBMCs. This TCR derives from a woman aged 40 to 50 in good health. Some clones in this sample may be carry-over from other donors' samples. In DNA form, the CDR3 reads TGTGCCAGCAGTTTAACAGGGCCCAATCAGCCCCAGCATTTT. Translating it yields CASSLTGPNQPQHF.